The 20 T cell receptor beta chains listed next were all sequenced from one sample in a study of cytomegalovirus exposure and HLA in healthy donors (dated by TCRdb to the late 2010s). Receptor libraries were prepared by the immunoSEQ multiplex PCR assay. For the multiplex PCR, a mixture combining 60 forward primers for TCR Vbeta segments and 13 reverse primers for TCR Jbeta segments was used. The clones in this table, taken by TCRdb from immuneACCESS, are in-frame only. Not every clone is retained; where verified, under half of the shortfall comes from an unresolved V gene, and the cause of the rest is unknown. This sample has over 50,000 clones in its table, and about 80% of those were observed once. The ten largest clones capture about 53% of the sample. Specimen: PBMCs. Source of these receptors: a middle-aged man in good health and CMV-seropositive.

The J gene is TRBJ2-7, the V gene TRBV6-5; the match to TRBD1 covers 8 bases. Germline V gives CDR1 MNHEY, CDR2 SVGAGI. The CDR3 is made up of 14 amino acids. J was trimmed by 6 bases and V by 7 bases; bases with no gene match: 11. The CDR3 protein is CASNRDRPSGEQYF. The CDR3 DNA reads TGTGCCAGCAACAGGGACAGGCCTTCGGGCGAGCAGTACTTC.

The chain is built from TRBV2 and TRBJ2-7, with 7 bases aligning to TRBD1. The trim removed 8 bases at V and 6 bases at J, leaving 4 bases unmatched. Germline CDR1 and CDR2: SNHLY and FYNNEI. The CDR3 sequence is 11 residues long. DNA for the CDR3: TGTGCCAGCGGGACAGTGGTCGAGCAGTACTTC. Encoded protein: CASGTVVEQYF.

V is TRBV14 and J is TRBJ2-2; 10 bases align to TRBD2. The CDR3 spans 16 residues. V lost 2 bases, J lost 5 bases, and 5 bases stayed unmatched. Germline V CDR1 and CDR2: SGHDN, FVKESK. The CDR3 DNA is TGTGCCAGCAGCCAATTTAGCGGGAGGCGAACCGGGGAGCTGTTTTTT. Translated: CASSQFSGRRTGELFF.

The chain's CDR3 is CASSDFQGNSEQYF. DNA for the CDR3: TGTGCCAGCAGTGATTTTCAGGGCAACTCCGAGCAGTACTTC. The V call is TRBV6-1, the J call TRBJ2-7; possibly TRBD1 for D (5 bases). The germline V and J ends were trimmed by 3 bases and 6 bases, with 15 bases remaining between them. Germline CDR1 MNHNS, CDR2 SASEGT. The CDR3 is 14 amino acids.

This chain links TRBV4-2 with TRBJ1-2; perhaps TRBD1 as D (5 bases). Between the trimmed V and J ends, which lost 0 bases and 7 bases, there was a span of 12 bases. In germline, CDR1 is LGHNA, CDR2 YNFKEQ. There are 14 residues in the CDR3. CDR3 nucleotide sequence: TGTGCCAGCAGCCAAGAAAAGGGGATCGGTGGCTACACCTTC. Translation gives CASSQEKGIGGYTF.

The chain recombines TRBV5-1 with TRBJ2-7, with a weak D call TRBD2 (6 bases). This CDR3 is 16 amino acids long. Germline V CDR1 and CDR2: SGHRS, YFSETQ. The V end was cut by 7 bases, the J end by 0 bases, with 20 bases between. In DNA, the CDR3 is TGCGCCAGCGGCGCGGGAAGCGGGCGGAGCTCCTACGAGCAGTACTTC. The encoded protein is CASGAGSGRSSYEQYF.

This sequence joins TRBV6-4 and TRBJ1-5; possible D gene TRBD1, 6 bases. This CDR3 contains 17 residues. Germline V CDR1 and CDR2: MRHNA, SNTAGT. V was trimmed by 4 bases and J by 2 bases, leaving 18 bases between them. The chain's CDR3 is CASSVEGGARGNQPQHF. CDR3 in DNA: TGTGCCAGCAGTGTAGAAGGGGGGGCTAGGGGCAATCAGCCCCAGCATTTT.

A remark on this clone: Because it lacks the conserved phenylalanine or tryptophan at the end, this CDR3 is likely a read error. This chain joins TRBV30 and TRBJ1-1; D gene uncertain. The germline V gene encodes CDR1 GTSNPN and CDR2 SVGIG (reference sequence). The V end was cut by 1 base, the J end by 6 bases, with 9 bases between. The CDR3 is 12 amino acids. CDR3 residues: CAWSASEAEAFL. The CDR3 DNA reads TGTGCCTGGAGTGCATCTGAAGCTGAAGCTTTCTTG.

The chain uses TRBV5-4 and TRBJ2-3; D is unresolved. Germline V gene lookup returns CDR1 SGHNT and CDR2 YYREEE (reference sequence). V was trimmed by 3 bases and J by 2 bases, leaving 7 bases between them. The CDR3 is 13 amino acids. The CDR3 DNA follows: TGTGCCAGCAGCTCCCGAGCCACAGATACGCAGTATTTT. It yields the protein CASSSRATDTQYF.

About this clone itself: Other DNA sequences in this sample translate to the same CDR3. The chain recombines TRBV4-1 with TRBJ2-2; 7 positions agree with TRBD2. Germline V gene lookup returns CDR1 MGHRA and CDR2 YSYEKL. This CDR3 comprises 16 residues. The junction had 9 bases not matched to a gene; V was cut back by 2 bases and J by 6 bases. CDR3 in DNA: TGCGCCAGCAGCCAAATGGGACTAAACTTGGCCGGGGAGCTGTTTTTT. This gives the protein CASSQMGLNLAGELFF.

This chain links TRBV19 with TRBJ2-7; 9 nucleotides match TRBD1. Per germline, CDR1 LNHDA and CDR2 SQIVND (reference sequence). CDR3 length equals 13 residues. V was pared by 6 bases and J by 2 bases, with 2 bases of the junction left unmatched. This CDR3 reads CASSRTGAYEQYF. The CDR3 DNA sequence: TGTGCCAGTAGCAGGACAGGGGCCTACGAGCAGTACTTC.

The CDR3 loop is CASSAYLGTGRNGELFF. The CDR3, as DNA: TGTGCCAGCAGCGCCTACTTAGGGACAGGGAGGAACGGGGAGCTGTTTTTT. This chain uses TRBV7-9 with TRBJ2-2, with 9 bases aligning to TRBD1. V trimming: 5 bases; J trimming: 7 bases; junction bases outside the gene matches: 14. Germline V lookup: CDR1 SEHNR, CDR2 FQNEAQ (reference sequence). The length of the CDR3 is 17 residues.

This chain uses TRBV14 with TRBJ2-3; maybe TRBD2 (6 bases). There are 16 residues in the CDR3. The germline V gene has CDR1 SGHDN and CDR2 FVKESK. The V end lost 4 bases, the J end lost 6 bases, and 20 bases lay between the germline ends. DNA for the CDR3: TGTGCCAGCAGCCCCCTAGGAGGGGCTGACTGGGATACGCAGTATTTT. Its protein product is CASSPLGGADWDTQYF. Filled out from reference TRBV14 and TRBJ2-3, the complete variable domain reads EAGVTQFPSHSVIEKGQTVTLRCDPISGHDNLYWYRRVMGKEIKFLLHFVKESKQDESGMPNNRFLAERTGGTYSTLKVQPAELEDSGVYFCASSPLGGADWDTQYFGPGTRLTVL.

The chain employs TRBV7-3 and TRBJ2-2, with 11 bases aligning to TRBD2. The CDR3 runs 15 residues. Losses at the gene ends were 5 bases for V and 9 bases for J; bases not matched to a gene: 8. Germline V gene sequence: CDR1 SGHTA, CDR2 FQGTGA. The CDR3 region has the DNA TGTGCCAGCAGCGACGGACTAGCGGGTGGCCGGGAGCTGTTTTTT. It yields the protein CASSDGLAGGRELFF.

The chain links TRBV6-1 to TRBJ1-6; 7 bases fit TRBD1. V lost 5 bases to trimming and J lost 8 bases; unmatched junction nucleotides: 6. This CDR3 region has 14 residues. Germline V gene data show CDR1 as MNHNS and CDR2 as SASEGT. CDR3 DNA sequence: TGTGCCAGCAGTTCCGACAGGGTGGATTCACCCCTCCACTTT. Residues: CASSSDRVDSPLHF.

V usage is TRBV6-1 and J usage is TRBJ2-7; 11 bases align to TRBD1. CDR1 is MNHNS and CDR2 is SASEGT in the germline V gene. This CDR3 is 13 amino acids long. Unmatched junction bases numbered 5, after V lost 9 bases and J lost 4 bases. CDR3 loop: CASRTGGRYEQYF. CDR3 DNA sequence: TGTGCCAGTAGGACAGGGGGCCGATACGAGCAGTACTTC.

As concerns this clone: A read error may produce the germline difference seen at one junction end. The chain is built from TRBV4-3 and TRBJ2-1; D is ambiguous. The length of the CDR3 is 17 residues. CDR1 is LGHNA and CDR2 is YSLEER in the germline V gene. CDR3 sequence reads: CATSQHLIVLIYNEQFF. The CDR3, as DNA: TGCGCCACCAGCCAACATCTGATCGTACTCATATACAATGAGCAGTTCTTC.

The table lists this clone with a few counts. The rearrangement uses TRBV19 and TRBJ1-5, with 10 bases that match TRBD1. Germline lookup yields CDR1 LNHDA and CDR2 SQIVND (reference sequence). This CDR3 has 14 amino acids. With V trimmed by 2 bases and J by 6 bases, 1 base remained unmatched. CDR3 amino acids: CASSIRDRGQPQHF. CDR3 DNA: TGTGCCAGTAGTATAAGGGACAGGGGTCAGCCCCAGCATTTT.

The V gene is TRBV21-1, the J gene TRBJ2-3; TRBD2, the table's D call, lacks a check against the DNA. TRBV21-1 is a pseudogene locus. CDR3 length: 20 amino acids. The chain's CDR3 is CASSSRRGLAGPLCTDTQYF. The CDR3 DNA reads TGTGCCAGCAGCTCGCGGAGGGGACTAGCGGGGCCTCTTTGCACAGATACGCAGTATTTT.

V usage is TRBV30 and J usage is TRBJ1-4; weak D call: TRBD1 (5 bases). Germline values: CDR1 GTSNPN, CDR2 SVGIG (reference sequence). The CDR3 extends over 18 amino acids. The V and J ends lost 0 bases and 5 bases respectively, with 22 bases between them. The CDR3 loop is CAWSVPRGTGRTNEKLFF. Written as DNA, the CDR3 is TGTGCCTGGAGTGTACCCCGTGGGACTGGACGGACGAATGAAAAACTGTTTTTT.